The 6 T cell receptor beta chains below were found in one sample sequenced in a study of vaccination and CD4 T cells after COVID-19. Sequencing of the DNA from cultured CD4+ T cells was carried out with the Oncomine TCR Beta short-read assay. TCRdb reanalysed the PCR reads using MiXCR and keeps one entry per CDR3 protein. The table records around 20,000 distinct CDR3 sequences, 26% of them present only once. Documented treatment: approximately 9-day PBMC culture with coronavirus spike peptide pools or control peptides (ViraFEST assay). No antigen has been identified for these receptors. The sample was cultured CD4+ T cells from blood. All receptors come from a human donor with COVID-19.

This chain joins TRBV2 and TRBJ2-3; D gene ambiguous. The V and J ends lost 3 bases and 2 bases respectively, with 9 bases between them. This CDR3 spans 14 amino acids. Germline V lookup: CDR1 SNHLY, CDR2 FYNNEI. The CDR3 DNA sequence: TGTGCCAGCAGTGATGGGCTCCTCACAGATACGCAGTATTTT. This gives the protein CASSDGLLTDTQYF.

This clonotype was seen more than once but under ten times. The chain links TRBV20-1 to TRBJ1-2, with a weak D call TRBD1 (6 bases). The CDR3 spans 15 residues. Germline values: CDR1 DFQATT, CDR2 SNEGSKA (reference sequence). V was pared by 6 bases and J by 8 bases, with 25 bases between. This chain's CDR3 is CSARLTGGPVGGYTF. DNA of the CDR3: TGCAGTGCCAGACTGACAGGAGGCCCAGTTGGGGGCTACACCTTC.

The gene calls are TRBV2 and TRBJ1-4, with a tentative D call TRBD1 (6 bases). The CDR3 spans 15 residues. Germline assignment: CDR1 SNHLY and CDR2 FYNNEI. With 6 bases removed from V and 4 bases from J, the gap between germline ends came to 15 bases. CDR3 DNA: TGTGCCAGCAGGGGATCGTCGGGACATAATGAAAAACTGTTTTTT. Protein sequence: CASRGSSGHNEKLFF.

The chain links TRBV7-2 to TRBJ2-3, with 15 bases identical to TRBD2. Germline trimming cut 5 bases from V and 4 bases from J; bases unmatched to any gene: 4. Germline CDR1 reads SGHTA; CDR2 reads FQGNSA. CDR3 size: 16 residues. CDR3 nucleotides: TGTGCCAGCAGCCCGAGGACTAGCGGGGGGGCAGATACGCAGTATTTT. This codes for CASSPRTSGGADTQYF.

Judged by abundance, this clonotype is medium-sized (0.01 to 0.1%). The chain uses TRBV15 and TRBJ2-5; D call uncertain. CDR3 length: 16 amino acids. The ends were cut back, 0 bases at V and 4 bases at J, with 15 bases in the middle. Germline values: CDR1 LNHNV, CDR2 YYDKDF (reference sequence). CDR3 amino acids: CATSRDPTPGRETQYF. The CDR3 DNA is TGTGCCACCAGCAGAGATCCGACCCCAGGAAGAGAGACCCAGTACTTC.

The CDR3 here is CASSYFGLRGYEQYF. CDR3 in DNA: TGTGCCAGCAGTTACTTCGGGTTGAGGGGCTACGAGCAGTACTTC. The chain joins TRBV6-5 to TRBJ2-7; D could derive from TRBD1 or TRBD2 (5 bases each). Trimming took off 1 base at V and 3 bases at J, with 13 bases between the two ends. The CDR3 spans 15 residues. CDR1 and CDR2 from the germline V gene are MNHEY and SVGAGI.